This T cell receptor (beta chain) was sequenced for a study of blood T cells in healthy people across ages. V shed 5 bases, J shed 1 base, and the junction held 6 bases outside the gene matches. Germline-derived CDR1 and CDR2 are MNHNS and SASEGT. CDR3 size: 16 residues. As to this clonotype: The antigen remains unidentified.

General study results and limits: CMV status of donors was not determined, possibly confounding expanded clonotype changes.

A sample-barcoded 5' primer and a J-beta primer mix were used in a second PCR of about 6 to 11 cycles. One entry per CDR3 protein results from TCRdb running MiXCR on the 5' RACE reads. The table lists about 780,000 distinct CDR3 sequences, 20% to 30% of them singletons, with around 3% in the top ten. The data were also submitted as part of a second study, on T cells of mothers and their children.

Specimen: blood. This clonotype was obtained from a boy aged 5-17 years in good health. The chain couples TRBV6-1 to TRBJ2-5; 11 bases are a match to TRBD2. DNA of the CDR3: TGTGCCAGCAGTCGCACTAGCGGGGGCCTCCAAGAGACCCAGTACTTC. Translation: CASSRTSGGLQETQYF.